This entry lists 29 T cell receptor beta chains sequenced from one sample in a study of T cell responses to AZD1222 COVID-19 vaccine. The repertoire was sequenced with immunoSEQ multiplex PCR; TCRdb's copy has only in-frame clones and lacks some. The data contain around 150,000 clones, approximately 88% of them seen just once; the ten biggest clones take up approximately 2.3%. The sequencing here drew on peripheral blood, taken on day 0 of AZD1222 vaccination. These receptors all come from an adult in good health.

The chain joins TRBV11-3 to TRBJ2-7; 7 bases map to TRBD1. The CDR3 length is 12 residues. With 10 bases clipped from V and 3 bases from J, the junction kept 6 bases outside the gene matches. CDR1 and CDR2 (germline): SGHNT, YENEEA. Here the CDR3 reads CAIGTANYEQYF. DNA of the CDR3: TGTGCCATCGGGACAGCCAACTACGAGCAGTACTTC.

The chain links TRBV11-2 to TRBJ1-6; possible D gene TRBD1, 6 bases. The V end was cut by 4 bases, the J end by 7 bases, with 14 bases between. Germline values: CDR1 SGHAT, CDR2 FQNNGV. The length of the CDR3 is 15 residues. The CDR3 protein is CASSSLRGGNSPLHF. CDR3 bases: TGTGCCAGCAGCTCCCTTCGGGGGGGCAATTCACCCCTCCACTTT.

The chain is built from TRBV9 and TRBJ2-1, with D possibly being TRBD2 (5 bases). The CDR3 covers 15 residues. The V end was cut by 0 bases, the J end by 0 bases, with 7 bases between. Germline values: CDR1 SGDLS, CDR2 YYNGEE. Here the CDR3 DNA reads TGTGCCAGCAGCGTAGCTGACTACTCCTACAATGAGCAGTTCTTC. It specifies CASSVADYSYNEQFF.

The J gene is TRBJ2-7, the V gene TRBV5-6; 11 bases line up with TRBD1. Germline V gene sequence: CDR1 SGHDT, CDR2 YYEEEE. The CDR3 loop spans 14 amino acids. J gave up 4 bases and V 4 bases, and 4 bases lay outside the gene matches. CDR3 amino acids: CASSRGQGVYEQYF. In nucleotides, the CDR3 is TGTGCCAGCAGCCGGGGACAGGGGGTGTACGAGCAGTACTTC.

The genes are TRBV5-6 and TRBJ2-1, with TRBD1 matching over 11 bases. Looked up from germline, CDR1 is SGHDT and CDR2 is YYEEEE. J gave up 6 bases and V 4 bases, and 6 bases lay outside the gene matches. This CDR3 has 15 residues. CDR3 DNA: TGTGCCAGCAGCGCCGGACAGGGGGCGTCCAATGAGCAGTTCTTC. The encoded protein is CASSAGQGASNEQFF.

This clone appeared a single time. This chain joins TRBV30 and TRBJ2-7; D gene ambiguous. The V end lost 4 bases, the J end lost 6 bases, and 13 bases lay between the germline ends. Per germline, CDR1 GTSNPN and CDR2 SVGIG (reference sequence). This CDR3 has 12 residues. The CDR3, as DNA: TGTGCCTGGACCAAGACTCCTCCCGAGCAGTACTTC. It translates to CAWTKTPPEQYF.

V and J are TRBV5-1 and TRBJ1-2, with D unresolved. CDR3 length equals 15 residues. With 0 bases removed from V and 6 bases from J, the gap between germline ends came to 15 bases. From germline, CDR1 is SGHRS and CDR2 YFSETQ. This chain's CDR3 is CASSLAGSETHGYTF. CDR3 DNA: TGCGCCAGCAGCTTGGCGGGTAGTGAGACCCATGGCTACACCTTC.

This chain uses TRBV4-2 with TRBJ2-3; no clear D. CDR3 length equals 15 residues. CDR1 is LGHNA, CDR2 YNFKEQ, per germline. V was cut by 4 bases and J by 2 bases, with 13 bases left in between. The CDR3 loop is CASSPTDSPTDTQYF. The CDR3 DNA follows: TGTGCCAGCAGCCCGACTGACTCCCCCACAGATACGCAGTATTTT.

CDR3 residues: CASSSRDRALGTEAFF. The CDR3 bases are TGTGCCAGCAGTTCCCGGGACAGGGCTTTAGGCACTGAAGCTTTCTTT. The chain joins TRBV27 to TRBJ1-1, with 9 bases that match TRBD1. The CDR3 is 16 residues long. CDR1 is MNHEY and CDR2 is SMNVEV in the germline V gene (reference sequence). V was pared by 4 bases and J by 4 bases, with 10 bases of the junction left unmatched.

V usage is TRBV15 and J usage is TRBJ2-3; unclear D gene. The germline V gene has CDR1 LNHNV and CDR2 YYDKDF (reference sequence). The CDR3 totals 15 residues. Between the trimmed V and J ends, which lost 1 base and 7 bases, there was a span of 15 bases. In DNA, the CDR3 is TGTGCCACCAGCAGAGGCGAGGATCCCCTTTATACGCAGTATTTT. It codes for CATSRGEDPLYTQYF.

This clone showed up just once. The rearrangement joins TRBV9 to TRBJ1-1; TRBD1 matches 10 bases. V gave up 4 bases and J gave up 4 bases; unmatched junction bases: 4. From germline, CDR1 is SGDLS and CDR2 YYNGEE. CDR3 size: 14 residues. The CDR3 coding sequence is TGTGCCAGCAGCCCCGGGACAGGGGCCACTGAAGCTTTCTTT. It codes for CASSPGTGATEAFF.

The chain recombines TRBV28 with TRBJ2-3, with 9 nucleotides matching TRBD1. The ends lost 6 bases at V and 0 bases at J; junction bases unmatched: 7. The CDR3 loop spans 16 amino acids. Germline V gene lookup returns CDR1 MDHEN and CDR2 SYDVKM. The CDR3 nucleotides read TGTGCCAGCAGGGACAGGGGTCCCCGTAGCACAGATACGCAGTATTTT. It codes for CASRDRGPRSTDTQYF. The variable domain in full, with the rest retrieved from reference TRBV28 and TRBJ2-3, is DVKVTQSSRYLVKRTGEKVFLECVQDMDHENMFWYRQDPGLGLRLIYFSYDVKMKEKGDIPEGYSVSREKKERFSLILESASTNQTSMYLCASRDRGPRSTDTQYFGPGTRLTVL.

The chain recombines TRBV7-2 with TRBJ1-6; 9 nucleotides match TRBD1. The CDR3 is 16 amino acids. Germline V gene data show CDR1 as SGHTA and CDR2 as FQGNSA. J lost 8 bases, V lost 5 bases, and 10 bases had no gene match. CDR3 sequence reads: CASSLRPGTGYSPLHF. The DNA of the CDR3 is TGTGCCAGCAGCCTCCGCCCGGGGACAGGGTATTCACCCCTCCACTTT.

The chain joins TRBV6-2 or TRBV6-3 to TRBJ2-3, with D tentatively TRBD2 (5 bases). The CDR3 is 17 residues long. CDR1 and CDR2 (germline): MNHEY, SVGEGT. The V end lost 1 base, the J end lost 4 bases, and 18 bases lay between the germline ends. CDR3 bases: TGTGCCAGCAGTTACTGGCCTTATCGGGGTATGGCAGATACGCAGTATTTT. Translated: CASSYWPYRGMADTQYF.

The V gene is TRBV28, the J gene TRBJ1-1, with TRBD1 matching 9 bases. The length of the CDR3 is 15 residues. In germline, CDR1 is MDHEN, CDR2 SYDVKM. V shed 2 bases, J shed 1 base, and the junction held 2 bases outside the gene matches. The CDR3, as DNA: TGTGCCAGCAGTTTAGGACAGGGGAGGAACACTGAAGCTTTCTTT. Translated: CASSLGQGRNTEAFF.

This clone was picked up one time. The chain carries TRBV6-5 and TRBJ1-2; D is unresolved. Trimming removed 4 bases from V and 9 bases from J, with 15 bases in between. The CDR3 contains 13 residues. Germline V gene data show CDR1 as MNHEY and CDR2 as SVGAGI. The CDR3: CASSFQAAARYTF. As DNA, the CDR3 is TGTGCCAGCAGTTTTCAGGCAGCCGCGCGCTACACCTTC.

The chain has TRBV6-5 and TRBJ2-7, with 7 bases matching TRBD1. The CDR3 totals 12 residues. J gave up 2 bases and V 10 bases, and 5 bases lay outside the gene matches. Germline CDR1 MNHEY, CDR2 SVGAGI. For the CDR3, the DNA is TGTGCCACCATCGGGACAGCCTACGAGCAGTACTTC. It specifies CATIGTAYEQYF.

The chain combines TRBV11-3 with TRBJ2-7; D is unresolved. This CDR3 is built from 14 residues. CDR1 SGHNT and CDR2 YENEEA come from the germline V gene. V was pared by 2 bases and J by 2 bases, with 10 bases between. CDR3: CASSLSGRAYEQYF. DNA for the CDR3: TGTGCCAGCAGCTTATCTGGCCGGGCCTACGAGCAGTACTTC.

The chain is built from TRBV29-1 and TRBJ1-2; perhaps TRBD1 as D (5 bases). CDR3 length equals 12 residues. With 5 bases removed from V and 4 bases from J, the gap between germline ends came to 11 bases. Germline values: CDR1 SQVTM, CDR2 ANQGSEA. For the CDR3, the DNA is TGCAGCGTTACGACAGCGATCTATGGCTACACCTTC. Protein product: CSVTTAIYGYTF.

The chain carries TRBV10-3 and TRBJ1-1, with TRBD1 identical over 9 bases. Per germline, CDR1 ENHRY and CDR2 SYGVKD. The CDR3 extends over 17 amino acids. V trimming: 4 bases; J trimming: 1 base; junction bases outside the gene matches: 10. The CDR3 nucleotides read TGTGCCATCAGTGTAACGGGACAGGGAGCCCAGAACACTGAAGCTTTCTTT. This gives the protein CAISVTGQGAQNTEAFF.

The chain joins TRBV7-3 to TRBJ1-3; no clear D. The CDR3 covers 14 residues. Germline V CDR1 and CDR2: SGHTA, FQGTGA. V lost 7 bases to trimming and J lost 2 bases, with 12 bases between them. The CDR3 DNA reads as TGTGCCAGCACCTTCAGAAAGCCTGGAAACACCATATATTTT. Its translation: CASTFRKPGNTIYF.

The genes are TRBV27 and TRBJ2-7; 13 bases are a match to TRBD2. The CDR3 runs 15 residues. Unmatched junction bases numbered 1, after V lost 5 bases and J lost 0 bases. CDR1 is MNHEY, CDR2 SMNVEV, per germline (reference sequence). The DNA for the CDR3 is TGTGCCAGCAGTGGACTAGCGGGAGCCTCCTACGAGCAGTACTTC. Translation: CASSGLAGASYEQYF.

This chain connects TRBV28 to TRBJ1-2; D gene unclear. V lost 6 bases and J 3 bases, leaving 17 bases between the germline ends. From germline, CDR1 is MDHEN and CDR2 SYDVKM. The CDR3 is made up of 15 amino acids. The CDR3 DNA reads TGTGCCAGCAGATCCGGCGGCCAAGGGTACTATGGCTACACCTTC. Protein product: CASRSGGQGYYGYTF.

The genes are TRBV19 and TRBJ2-2, with TRBD1 matching 7 bases. The CDR3 extends over 16 amino acids. Germline CDR1 reads LNHDA; CDR2 reads SQIVND (reference sequence). Trimming cost V 3 bases and J 1 base; bases outside gene matches: 5. Written as DNA, the CDR3 is TGTGCCAGTAGTATGAGGGCAGGGGGGAACACCGGGGAGCTGTTTTTT. Translated: CASSMRAGGNTGELFF. Full variable domain (rest looked up from reference TRBV19 and TRBJ2-2): DGGITQSPKYLFRKEGQNVTLSCEQNLNHDAMYWYRQDPGQGLRLIYYSQIVNDFQKGDIAEGYSVSREKKESFPLTVTSAQKNPTAFYLCASSMRAGGNTGELFFGEGSRLTVL.

The chain combines TRBV30 with TRBJ2-3, with no clear D. Germline CDR1 is GTSNPN and CDR2 is SVGIG (reference sequence). The length of the CDR3 is 11 residues. V lost 0 bases to trimming and J lost 3 bases, with 1 base between them. In DNA form, the CDR3 reads TGTGCCTGGAGTGTAACAGATACGCAGTATTTT. It specifies CAWSVTDTQYF.

The chain carries TRBV7-2 and TRBJ2-2; 12 bases map to TRBD2. Per germline, CDR1 SGHTA and CDR2 FQGNSA. V lost 2 bases, J lost 2 bases, and 3 bases stayed unmatched. The CDR3 consists of 17 residues. In nucleotides, the CDR3 is TGTGCCAGCAGCTTATCTAGCGGGAGGGGAAACACCGGGGAGCTGTTTTTT. This sequence encodes CASSLSSGRGNTGELFF. The variable domain in full, with the rest retrieved from reference TRBV7-2 and TRBJ2-2, is GAGVSQSPSNKVTEKGKDVELRCDPISGHTALYWYRQSLGQGLEFLIYFQGNSAPDKSGLPSDRFSAERTGGSVSTLTIQRTQQEDSAVYLCASSLSSGRGNTGELFFGEGSRLTVL.

The chain is built from TRBV18 and TRBJ2-5; 8 nucleotides align to TRBD1. The CDR3 runs to 14 residues. V dropped 3 bases and J dropped 5; count of bases not matched to a gene: 5. Germline V gene lookup returns CDR1 KGHSH and CDR2 LQKENI. The CDR3 nucleotides read TGTGCCAGCTCACCGACAGGGGAGCAGGAGACCCAGTACTTC. It encodes CASSPTGEQETQYF.

This chain connects TRBV7-2 to TRBJ1-3; the match to TRBD1 covers 7 bases. The CDR3 covers 14 residues. After removal of 8 bases from V and 2 bases from J, the junction contained 6 bases not matched to a gene. The germline CDR1 and CDR2 sequences are SGHTA and FQGNSA. The CDR3 DNA sequence: TGTGCCAGCGGCCTGACAGGGACTGGAAACACCATATATTTT. Its translation is CASGLTGTGNTIYF.

This chain uses TRBV10-2 with TRBJ1-1; unclear D gene. The CDR3 sequence is 14 residues long. Germline assignment: CDR1 WSHSY and CDR2 SAAADI. Trimming left V 4 bases short and J 0 bases short, with 9 bases between. The CDR3 loop reads CASSGASMNTEAFF. The CDR3 DNA follows: TGCGCCAGCAGTGGGGCCAGCATGAACACTGAAGCTTTCTTT.